The entry below gives a single TCR beta chain sequence along with its context. The antigen is unknown. Trimming pared 2 bases from V and 3 bases from J, leaving 14 bases between. This CDR3 contains 16 residues. CDR1 MNHEY and CDR2 SVGEGT come from the germline V gene. The donors, healthy Caucasians from Russia, were aged about 6 to 95. Each individual donor underwent a draw of ten milliliters of peripheral blood. Then a second PCR, running roughly 7 to 11 cycles, was carried out with a sample-barcoded 5' primer and a J-beta primer mix. TCRdb reprocessed the 5' RACE reads via MiXCR and lists one record per CDR3 protein. The sample consists of about 400,000 distinct CDR3 sequences, roughly half of them appearing once. This entry belongs to a study of blood T cells in healthy people across ages. Points from the study as a whole: Researchers report that TCR beta diversity correlated strongly with naive T cell percentage.

The chain recombines TRBV6-2 or TRBV6-3 with TRBJ2-1; D unclear. The sample comprised blood. The TCR originated in a man in his sixties in good health. This CDR3 is CASSYVLGGNYNEQFF. As DNA, the CDR3 is TGTGCCAGCAGTTACGTTCTGGGCGGAAACTACAATGAGCAGTTCTTC.